A selection of T cell receptor beta chains follows, all from one sample in a study of blood T cell repertoires in COVID-19. Profiled with immunoSEQ multiplex PCR; TCRdb holds only in-frame clones, not every one. The profile covers roughly 65,000 clones, with around 84% appearing a single time and about 4% taken by the ten largest. The source material was peripheral blood. These receptors all stem from a man aged 50 to 60 with acute or convalescent COVID-19. Both conserved end residues are part of each CDR3. The order of the fields is V gene, J gene, CDR3 protein.

>TRBV10-1|TRBJ2-1
CASSESRGLAGNEQFF
>TRBV2|TRBJ2-7
CAIPGGGGGYEQYF
>TRBV3-1/TRBV3-2|TRBJ2-7
CASSQGQGGGYEQYF
>TRBV6-1|TRBJ1-6
CASSENRLRQALYNSPLHF
>TRBV11-2|TRBJ2-6
CASSSLGDSTTEANVLTF
>TRBV7-7|TRBJ2-2
CASSQTGSSGELFF
>TRBV7-9|TRBJ2-5
CASSPGTGDYQETQYF
>TRBV7-9|TRBJ2-3
CASSPGLAGLADTQYF
>TRBV25-1|TRBJ1-6
CASSGFVSDSYNSPLHF
>TRBV28|TRBJ1-1
CASSRGGDGNTEAFF
>TRBV5-1|TRBJ1-3
CASTTGNGNTIYF
>TRBV11-2|TRBJ2-7
CASSLDRVRGTYEQYF
>TRBV25-1|TRBJ1-2
CASSETGLGYTF
>TRBV6-5|TRBJ1-2
CASRALGGMDGYTF
>TRBV7-7|TRBJ2-2
CASSSGQGGSGELFF
>TRBV24-1|TRBJ2-3
CATSELAGGPSTQYF
>TRBV6-5|TRBJ1-1
CASKEGHLNTEAFF
>TRBV28|TRBJ2-7
CASSLLAESSYEQYF
>TRBV5-1|TRBJ2-5
CASSYSESGVGTQYF
>TRBV6-4|TRBJ2-3
CASSDGLTLGGDTQYF
>TRBV6-5|TRBJ2-3
CASSYSITGITDTQYF
>TRBV7-8|TRBJ2-7
CASSNGLAGEYEQYF
>TRBV5-1|TRBJ2-2
CASSPGTTDTGELFF
>TRBV5-5|TRBJ2-7
CASSLYARGGGAYEQYF
>TRBV10-3|TRBJ1-2
CAISPFLTAYGYTF